The 17 T cell receptor beta chains given below trace back to one sample, sequenced in a study of blood T cell repertoires in COVID-19. Measured with immunoSEQ multiplex PCR; TCRdb has only the in-frame clones, and not every one. The sample shows almost 400,000 clones, under 90% of them seen only once. Sequencing was done on a sample of PBMCs or T cells enriched from blood (not recorded which). These receptors originate from a woman between 25 and 40 years old who had recovered from COVID-19.

The genes are TRBV9 and TRBJ1-5; the D gene is possibly TRBD1 (6 bases). Trimming cost V 4 bases and J 6 bases, with 11 bases left between them. The CDR3 is made up of 13 amino acids. The germline gives CDR1 SGDLS, CDR2 YYNGEE. The CDR3 bases are TGTGCCAGCAGCCTGGACAGTTCTCAGCCCCAGCATTTT. Its translation is CASSLDSSQPQHF.

V is TRBV24-1 and J is TRBJ2-3, with 7 bases aligning to TRBD2. V was pared by 0 bases and J by 2 bases, with 4 bases of the junction left unmatched. The CDR3 has 16 amino acids. In germline, CDR1 is KGHDR, CDR2 SFDVKD. Here the CDR3 reads CATSDLTSGTTDTQYF. The CDR3 region has the DNA TGTGCCACCAGTGATTTGACAAGCGGGACCACAGATACGCAGTATTTT.

The V gene is TRBV7-3, the J gene TRBJ2-1; 9 bases match TRBD2. CDR3 length equals 15 residues. V shed 1 base, J shed 6 bases, and the junction held 4 bases outside the gene matches. The germline CDR1 and CDR2 sequences are SGHTA and FQGTGA. The CDR3 region has the DNA TGTGCCAGCAGCTTAATCCTAGCGGGAACCAATGAGCAGTTCTTC. Protein: CASSLILAGTNEQFF. Complete variable domain (other parts from reference TRBV7-3 and TRBJ2-1): GAGVSQTPSNKVTEKGKYVELRCDPISGHTALYWYRQSLGQGPEFLIYFQGTGAADDSGLPNDRFFAVRPEGSVSTLKIQRTERGDSAVYLCASSLILAGTNEQFFGPGTRLTVL.

The rearrangement joins TRBV12-3 or TRBV12-4 to TRBJ2-3, with 8 positions matching TRBD1. The ends lost 5 bases at V and 4 bases at J; junction bases unmatched: 2. There are 13 residues in the CDR3. Here the CDR3 reads CASSPGGADTQYF. CDR3 DNA sequence: TGTGCCAGCAGTCCAGGGGGCGCAGATACGCAGTATTTT.

CDR3 in amino acids: CSVGRGVNTGELFF. The CDR3 coding sequence is TGCAGCGTTGGGCGGGGAGTGAACACCGGGGAGCTGTTTTTT. The chain couples TRBV29-1 to TRBJ2-2; a possible D gene is TRBD2 (6 bases). The CDR3 extends over 14 amino acids. V shed 4 bases and J shed 1 base, with 10 bases lying between them. Germline CDR1 is SQVTM and CDR2 is ANQGSEA.

This clone appeared once. The V call is TRBV5-5, the J call TRBJ2-5; D possibly corresponds to TRBD1 (5 bases). Germline V CDR1 and CDR2: SGHKS, YYEKEE (reference sequence). The CDR3 covers 14 residues. V gave up 4 bases and J gave up 5 bases, with 15 bases separating them. CDR3 residues: CASSPTAGMETQYF. CDR3 nucleotide sequence: TGTGCCAGCAGCCCGACCGCAGGGATGGAGACCCAGTACTTC.

CDR3 in DNA: TGCGCCAGCAGCCGGACAGGGGTCGAGCAGTACTTC. Translating gives CASSRTGVEQYF. The chain joins TRBV5-1 to TRBJ2-7; 9 bases map to TRBD1. Germline V gene data show CDR1 as SGHRS and CDR2 as YFSETQ. This CDR3 spans 12 amino acids. With 4 bases clipped from V and 6 bases from J, the junction kept 2 bases outside the gene matches.

The J gene is TRBJ1-5, the V gene TRBV28, with D possibly TRBD1 on 6 matching bases. V lost 5 bases and J 9 bases, leaving 17 bases between the germline ends. In germline, CDR1 is MDHEN, CDR2 SYDVKM. The CDR3 covers 14 residues. The CDR3 coding sequence is TGTGCCAGCAGTCCCGGACAGACCATGAGGCCCCAGCATTTT. Protein sequence: CASSPGQTMRPQHF. Based on the CDR3 plus reference TRBV28 and TRBJ1-5, the full variable domain is DVKVTQSSRYLVKRTGEKVFLECVQDMDHENMFWYRQDPGLGLRLIYFSYDVKMKEKGDIPEGYSVSREKKERFSLILESASTNQTSMYLCASSPGQTMRPQHFGDGTRLSIL.

The rearrangement links TRBV24-1 to TRBJ2-2, with a tentative D call TRBD1 (5 bases). The CDR3 is 14 amino acids. Trimming took 9 bases from V and 0 from J, leaving 10 bases between them. Germline CDR1 KGHDR, CDR2 SFDVKD. Here the CDR3 DNA reads TGTGCCACCGGGGCGGATTCGAACACCGGGGAGCTGTTTTTT. Its protein is CATGADSNTGELFF.

The genes are TRBV6-1 and TRBJ2-1; no clear D. This CDR3 has 15 residues. CDR1 is MNHNS and CDR2 is SASEGT in the germline V gene. Trimming removed 0 bases at V and 3 bases at J, with 9 bases between. The CDR3 bases are TGTGCCAGCAGTGAAGCGCGGAGCCTCTACAATGAGCAGTTCTTC. This translates into CASSEARSLYNEQFF.

The J gene is TRBJ1-2, the V gene TRBV30; 7 bases are a match to TRBD1. This CDR3 spans 11 amino acids. CDR1 is GTSNPN and CDR2 is SVGIG in the germline V gene (reference sequence). The junction had 7 bases not matched to a gene; V was cut back by 8 bases and J by 7 bases. DNA for the CDR3: TGTGCCATACAGGGGATGGGTGGCTACACCTTC. Its protein product is CAIQGMGGYTF.

The chain links TRBV7-2 to TRBJ2-7; 9 bases line up with TRBD1. V lost 3 bases and J lost 2; bases outside the gene matches: 5. Per the germline V gene, CDR1 is SGHTA and CDR2 is FQGNSA. The CDR3 length is 15 residues. DNA of the CDR3: TGTGCCAGCAGCTTCGACAGGGGGTGGGCCTACGAGCAGTACTTC. Protein: CASSFDRGWAYEQYF.

The chain carries TRBV6-6 and TRBJ1-6; maybe TRBD1 (5 bases). Trimming pared 5 bases from V and 9 bases from J, leaving 23 bases between. Germline assignment: CDR1 MNHNY and CDR2 SVGAGI (reference sequence). This CDR3 region has 17 residues. CDR3 sequence reads: CASSHLSRVGGVSPLHF. In DNA form, the CDR3 reads TGTGCCAGCAGTCACCTATCCAGGGTTGGAGGGGTTTCACCCCTCCACTTT.

V gene TRBV3-1 (or the pseudogene TRBV3-2) combines with J gene TRBJ1-2; tentatively, D is TRBD1 (5 bases). Trimming removed 8 bases at V and 4 bases at J, with 20 bases between. The CDR3 has 15 amino acids. Germline assignment: CDR1 LGHDT and CDR2 YNNKEL (reference sequence). The CDR3 bases are TGTGCCAGCTATGGGTTACAAGGGGCCTCCTATGGCTACACCTTC. This codes for CASYGLQGASYGYTF.

This clone was counted between two and nine times. V and J are TRBV9 and TRBJ2-2; TRBD2 aligns across 13 bases. This CDR3 spans 15 amino acids. From germline, CDR1 is SGDLS and CDR2 YYNGEE. Unmatched junction bases numbered 6, after V lost 6 bases and J lost 7 bases. The CDR3 nucleotides are TGTGCCAGCACCTTTGGGACTAGCGGGGACGGGGAGCTGTTTTTT. Translating it yields CASTFGTSGDGELFF.

The gene calls are TRBV3-1 (or the pseudogene TRBV3-2) and TRBJ1-6; TRBD1 agrees at 9 bases. The germline gives CDR1 LGHDT, CDR2 YNNKEL (reference sequence). The CDR3 has 19 residues. The V gene end was trimmed by 2 bases and the J gene end by 9 bases; junction bases not matched to a gene: 17. CDR3 sequence reads: CASSQFPDRGGRKGSPLHF. Written as DNA, the CDR3 is TGTGCCAGCAGCCAATTTCCGGACAGGGGTGGTAGAAAAGGTTCACCCCTCCACTTT.

V gene TRBV7-9 combines with J gene TRBJ1-5; D is ambiguous. CDR3 length equals 13 residues. Germline V lookup: CDR1 SEHNR, CDR2 FQNEAQ (reference sequence). The V end lost 4 bases, the J end lost 4 bases, and 8 bases lay between the germline ends. The CDR3 is CASSSMSNQPQHF. The DNA for the CDR3 is TGTGCCAGCAGCTCCATGAGTAATCAGCCCCAGCATTTT.